This T cell receptor (beta chain) originates from a study of T cell responses to AZD1222 COVID-19 vaccine. Of note for this clone: Its antigen remains unidentified.

Sequencing was performed with immunoSEQ multiplex PCR; in TCRdb, only in-frame clones are kept and a portion is missing. Altogether more than 150,000 clones are present, more than 85% being singletons, with the ten largest covering 3% to 4%. Samples with a second dose at about 4 or about 12 weeks were pooled together. Study-level findings and limits: No day 14 peak samples; only post-peak repertoires were characterized.

Germline values: CDR1 SNHLY, CDR2 FYNNEI. Deletions cut 8 bases from V and 1 base from J, with 14 bases between. The CDR3 totals 14 residues. The J gene is TRBJ1-1, the V gene TRBV2; D perhaps matches TRBD1 (5 bases). The sequence was collected from an adult who received the AZD1222 COVID-19 vaccine. This specimen was peripheral blood, taken 28 days after the second AZD1222 dose. For the CDR3, the DNA is TGTGCCAGCCAAACAGGACTAGGGAACACTGAAGCTTTCTTT. This gives the protein CASQTGLGNTEAFF.